This T cell receptor beta chain was sequenced in a study of blood T cell repertoires in COVID-19. Study as a whole: The origin of the acute and convalescent COVID-19 samples was the United States, Italy and Spain. From T cells, B-cell-depleted T cells, or PBMCs came the material, which was cDNA or gDNA.

Methods used by the authors: Amplifying reference gene primers gave estimates of nucleated cell counts. Method: immunoSEQ multiplex PCR; TCRdb's copy keeps in-frame clones and lacks some. For V, J and clone size, that table is used; D and trimming come from the DNA. The data hold roughly 190,000 clones, with 70% to 90% observed a single time. The CDR3 sequence is 14 residues long. CDR1 is SGHNT and CDR2 is YENEEA in the germline V gene. V gave up 8 bases and J gave up 5 bases, with 18 bases separating them. This chain uses TRBV11-3 with TRBJ1-1; D might be TRBD1 (5 bases). Sequencing used peripheral blood. The source is a man aged 40-55 years with active or convalescent COVID-19. In DNA, the CDR3 is TGTGCCAGCGCCCGCGGGGCGAGTTATACTGAAGCTTTCTTT. This translates into CASARGASYTEAFF.